The T cell receptor (beta chain) under discussion was sequenced for a study of T cells in Graves' hyperthyroidism and ophthalmopathy. Amplification of TCR beta CDR3 regions was performed using RNA transcripts as template. The TCR CDR3 first-round RT-PCR relied on the HTBI primer set. TCRdb reprocessed the multiplex PCR reads with MiXCR, giving one entry per CDR3 protein. The sample holds about 700,000 distinct CDR3 sequences; 14% are singletons and the top ten take about a tenth. This clonotype has a count of ten or more. The receptor's source is a woman under 30 with Graves' hyperthyroidism. Material for sequencing was blood.

The CDR3 region is CASSASWPADYEQYF. In nucleotides, the CDR3 is TGTGCCAGCAGTGCCTCCTGGCCGGCGGACTACGAGCAGTACTTC. The chain employs TRBV12-3 or TRBV12-4 and TRBJ2-7, with D unclear. The germline V and J ends were trimmed by 5 bases and 3 bases, with 17 bases remaining between them. This CDR3 has 15 amino acids.